This T cell receptor (beta chain) was recorded in a study of shared clonotypes between healthy human individuals. Of note for this clone: This same CDR3 is encoded by further DNA sequences in the sample.

Produced via immunoSEQ multiplex PCR; TCRdb's table is partial and in-frame only. The profile shows more than 2 million clones, approximately 95% of them singletons. The CDR3 is 12 amino acids. CDR1 is SGHDT, CDR2 YYEEEE, per germline. With 2 bases removed from V and 7 bases from J, the gap between germline ends came to 10 bases. CD45RO-negative CD8 cells positively selected for CCR7 made up the naive population, which excluded terminally differentiated effector memory CD45RA+ cells. Input material: naive CD8+ T cells sorted from blood. The chain combines TRBV5-6 with TRBJ2-7; D gene uncertain. This TCR was recovered from a man between 18 and 35 years old in good health. The CDR3 coding sequence is TGTGCCAGCAGCTTAACGGTGGGGGAGCAGTACTTC. This codes for CASSLTVGEQYF.